A single sample is the source of the 21 T cell receptor beta chains below, sequenced in a study of cytomegalovirus exposure and HLA in healthy donors. In the PCR, 60 Vbeta and 13 Jbeta primers were used. The data were produced by immunoSEQ multiplex PCR, yet TCRdb's version contains in-frame clones alone and is incomplete. This table holds about 140,000 clones, 72% found once. Sequencing used PBMCs. The receptors were sampled from a middle-aged man in good health and CMV-seronegative.

The chain joins TRBV9 to TRBJ2-3, with TRBD2 identical over 10 bases. CDR3 length equals 20 residues. Germline V gene lookup returns CDR1 SGDLS and CDR2 YYNGEE. Trimming cost V 3 bases and J 10 bases; bases outside gene matches: 26. CDR3 sequence (DNA): TGTGCCAGCAGCGCTGAAAGGGGGCGCGGGCTAGCGGGGGCGATCCGGGCGCAGTATTTT. Its translation: CASSAERGRGLAGAIRAQYF.

The chain joins TRBV7-2 to TRBJ2-2, with 7 bases that match TRBD1. The trim removed 3 bases at V and 4 bases at J, leaving 2 bases unmatched. The germline V gene encodes CDR1 SGHTA and CDR2 FQGNSA. This CDR3 comprises 14 residues. Here the CDR3 reads CASSLAGGTGELFF. As DNA, the CDR3 is TGTGCCAGCAGCTTGGCAGGGGGCACCGGGGAGCTGTTTTTT.

In this sample, this clone turned up once. The chain joins TRBV9 to TRBJ2-2; 12 bases are shared with TRBD2. J gave up 4 bases and V 3 bases, and 4 bases lay outside the gene matches. Germline lookup yields CDR1 SGDLS and CDR2 YYNGEE. The CDR3 is made up of 16 amino acids. CDR3 in DNA: TGTGCCAGCAGCGGACTAGCGGGGGACTTCACCGGGGAGCTGTTTTTT. It specifies CASSGLAGDFTGELFF.

The chain links TRBV6-1 to TRBJ1-5; D may be TRBD1 (5 bases). Trimming removed 4 bases from V and 6 bases from J, with 16 bases in between. CDR3 length equals 15 residues. The germline V gene has CDR1 MNHNS and CDR2 SASEGT. CDR3 amino acids: CASSAKSREGQPQHF. In DNA form, the CDR3 reads TGTGCCAGCAGTGCTAAATCCAGGGAAGGTCAGCCCCAGCATTTT.

The CDR3 DNA follows: TGTGCCATCAGTAACGACCGGAGCTCCTACAATGAGCAGTTCTTC. It translates to CAISNDRSSYNEQFF. This chain links TRBV10-3 with TRBJ2-1, with D unclear. With 5 bases removed from V and 0 bases from J, the gap between germline ends came to 11 bases. CDR3 size: 15 residues. Germline V gene sequence: CDR1 ENHRY, CDR2 SYGVKD.

The chain joins TRBV10-3 to TRBJ2-7; D is uncertain. The V end lost 2 bases, the J end lost 6 bases, and 5 bases lay between the germline ends. Germline V gene lookup returns CDR1 ENHRY and CDR2 SYGVKD. This CDR3 has 11 amino acids. CDR3 region: CAISEGSEQYF. The CDR3 DNA reads TGTGCCATCAGTGAGGGCAGCGAGCAGTACTTC.

The V gene is TRBV30, the J gene TRBJ1-5, with D uncertain. The CDR3 covers 12 residues. V lost 3 bases to trimming and J lost 5 bases, with 8 bases between them. CDR1 is GTSNPN, CDR2 SVGIG, per germline (reference sequence). CDR3 nucleotide sequence: TGTGCCTGGAGGGCGGGCGATCAGCCCCAGCATTTT. It is translated as CAWRAGDQPQHF.

The rearrangement links TRBV15 to TRBJ1-6, with D unresolved. This CDR3 contains 16 residues. Looked up from germline, CDR1 is LNHNV and CDR2 is YYDKDF (reference sequence). The germline V and J ends were trimmed by 0 bases and 5 bases, with 11 bases remaining between them. CDR3 in amino acids: CATSRDRSGNNSPLHF. CDR3 coding DNA: TGTGCCACCAGCAGAGACCGCTCGGGGAATAATTCACCCCTCCACTTT. The whole variable domain, remainder taken from reference TRBV15 and TRBJ1-6, is DAMVIQNPRYQVTQFGKPVTLSCSQTLNHNVMYWYQQKSSQAPKLLFHYYDKDFNNEADTPDNFQSRRPNTSFCFLDIRSPGLGDTAMYLCATSRDRSGNNSPLHFGNGTRLTVT.

The rearrangement links TRBV4-1 to TRBJ1-2, with 7 bases matching TRBD1. With V trimmed by 0 bases and J by 4 bases, 8 bases remained unmatched. CDR1 MGHRA and CDR2 YSYEKL come from the germline V gene. This CDR3 comprises 16 residues. Here the CDR3 DNA reads TGCGCCAGCAGCCAAGAAGTAAGGGGGCAGGTCTATGGCTACACCTTC. Amino acids: CASSQEVRGQVYGYTF.

This clone was counted a few times. The chain has TRBV5-4 and TRBJ2-3, with a tentative D call TRBD2 (6 bases). The germline CDR1 and CDR2 sequences are SGHNT and YYREEE (reference sequence). The CDR3 is 16 residues long. V lost 3 bases and J 7 bases, leaving 21 bases between the germline ends. The CDR3 protein is CASSSPGVATRYTQYF. In DNA form, the CDR3 reads TGTGCCAGCAGCTCACCGGGAGTGGCAACCAGATATACGCAGTATTTT.

This chain uses TRBV5-4 with TRBJ2-7; 12 nucleotides align to TRBD2. This CDR3 is 16 amino acids long. Germline values: CDR1 SGHNT, CDR2 YYREEE (reference sequence). V shed 4 bases, J shed 2 bases, and the junction held 7 bases outside the gene matches. DNA of the CDR3: TGTGCCAGCAGCCGCCCTGGACTAGCGGGGACCTACGAGCAGTACTTC. Its protein is CASSRPGLAGTYEQYF.

This sequence joins TRBV6-5 and TRBJ2-7; TRBD2 matches at 9 bases. The junction had 4 bases not matched to a gene; V was cut back by 4 bases and J by 3 bases. Germline V gives CDR1 MNHEY, CDR2 SVGAGI. This CDR3 has 14 amino acids. CDR3 DNA: TGTGCCAGCAGTTTAGCGGGGGCCAACTACGAGCAGTACTTC. Amino acids: CASSLAGANYEQYF.

The chain joins TRBV25-1 to TRBJ1-2; D unresolved. The CDR3 consists of 12 residues. From germline, CDR1 is MGHDK and CDR2 SYGVNS. V was shortened by 6 bases and J by 8 bases, with 13 bases between the two germline ends. The DNA of the CDR3 is TGTGCCAGCAGGGCTGACATTGCAGGCTACACCTTC. Its protein is CASRADIAGYTF.

The V call is TRBV25-1, the J call TRBJ2-1, with 8 nucleotides matching TRBD2. Germline CDR1 is MGHDK and CDR2 is SYGVNS. The V gene end was trimmed by 0 bases and the J gene end by 6 bases; junction bases not matched to a gene: 4. This CDR3 is 15 amino acids long. CDR3 region: CASSEYGGLVNEQFF. The CDR3 DNA reads TGTGCCAGCAGTGAATATGGGGGACTAGTCAATGAGCAGTTCTTC.

The rearrangement joins TRBV28 to TRBJ2-5; D gene ambiguous. The CDR3 covers 18 residues. V was trimmed by 0 bases and J by 0 bases, leaving 17 bases between them. The germline V gene encodes CDR1 MDHEN and CDR2 SYDVKM. CDR3 bases: TGTGCCAGCAGTTTATGTCCAATCCACCCCGGGTACCAAGAGACCCAGTACTTC. It specifies CASSLCPIHPGYQETQYF.

This clone has only a few counts. The chain uses TRBV5-1 and TRBJ2-7; D perhaps matches TRBD1 (6 bases). The CDR3 runs 13 residues. V dropped 2 bases and J dropped 3 bases, with 9 bases sitting between them. In germline, CDR1 is SGHRS, CDR2 YFSETQ. CDR3 DNA sequence: TGCGCCAGCAGCTTCAGAGGGGGCTACGAGCAGTACTTC. It translates to CASSFRGGYEQYF. The entire variable domain, with the rest obtained from reference TRBV5-1 and TRBJ2-7, is as follows: KAGVTQTPRYLIKTRGQQVTLSCSPISGHRSVSWYQQTPGQGLQFLFEYFSETQRNKGNFPGRFSGRQFSNSRSEMNVSTLELGDSALYLCASSFRGGYEQYFGPGTRLTVT.

The V call is TRBV2, the J call TRBJ2-7; 9 nucleotides line up with TRBD1. V dropped 6 bases and J dropped 6; count of bases not matched to a gene: 6. Germline CDR1 reads SNHLY; CDR2 reads FYNNEI. The CDR3 is made up of 13 amino acids. For the CDR3, the DNA is TGTGCCAGCAGCCTCGGACAGGGGCGCGAGCAGTACTTC. As protein: CASSLGQGREQYF.

J is TRBJ2-7 and V is TRBV19; TRBD2 aligns across 9 bases. Trimming at V came to 3 bases and at J to 4 bases, leaving 10 bases not matched to a gene. The CDR3 extends over 16 amino acids. Germline assignment: CDR1 LNHDA and CDR2 SQIVND (reference sequence). CDR3 loop: CASSMSSASGMYEQYF. CDR3 DNA sequence: TGTGCCAGTAGTATGAGTTCGGCTAGCGGGATGTACGAGCAGTACTTC.

This chain uses TRBV9 with TRBJ2-1; possible D gene TRBD2, 5 bases. The CDR3 totals 16 residues. Trimming took off 0 bases at V and 1 base at J, with 11 bases between the two ends. CDR1 is SGDLS and CDR2 is YYNGEE in the germline V gene. CDR3 DNA sequence: TGTGCCAGCAGCGTAGATCCGGAGGCGTCCTACAATGAGCAGTTCTTC. Translating gives CASSVDPEASYNEQFF.

The chain combines TRBV9 with TRBJ2-7; D is unresolved. With 0 bases removed from V and 0 bases from J, the gap between germline ends came to 4 bases. The CDR3 covers 13 residues. Germline CDR1 is SGDLS and CDR2 is YYNGEE. The CDR3: CASSVGVSYEQYF. The CDR3, as DNA: TGTGCCAGCAGCGTAGGAGTCTCCTACGAGCAGTACTTC.

This chain joins TRBV7-2 and TRBJ2-3, with 7 bases matching TRBD1. Germline V CDR1 and CDR2: SGHTA, FQGNSA. The ends lost 1 base at V and 1 base at J; junction bases unmatched: 5. CDR3 size: 16 residues. This CDR3 is CASSLVGDRGTDTQYF. The DNA for the CDR3 is TGTGCCAGCAGCTTAGTGGGGGACAGAGGCACAGATACGCAGTATTTT.